These 16 T cell receptor beta chains were all obtained from the same sample, sequenced in a study of blood T cells in healthy people across ages. Together with a sample-barcoded 5' primer, a J-beta primer mix was included in a second PCR lasting about 7 to 12 cycles. A single record per CDR3 protein comes from TCRdb applying MiXCR to the 5' RACE reads. The repertoire includes approximately 1.5 million distinct CDR3 sequences, 34% of them detected once, and 11% sits in the top ten. Source material: blood. Every receptor here comes from a woman aged 30 to 39 in good health.

Note on this clonotype: One junction end does not reproduce the germline sequence, and a read error may be involved. The chain employs TRBV5-5 and TRBJ2-6; maybe TRBD2 (5 bases). This CDR3 comprises 18 residues. Germline V gene lookup returns CDR1 SGHKS and CDR2 YYEKEE (reference sequence). The CDR3 DNA sequence: TGTGCCAGCGGCTTACCGAAAGGACTCCCCAGCTACGGCAACGTCCTGACTTTC. It specifies CASGLPKGLPSYGNVLTF.

This clonotype came up a few times. The chain joins TRBV20-1 to TRBJ2-1, with D possibly called TRBD1 or TRBD2 (5 bases each). Germline CDR1 reads DFQATT; CDR2 reads SNEGSKA (reference sequence). Trimming stripped 7 bases from V and 15 bases from J, with 22 bases between. The CDR3 runs to 12 residues. The CDR3 sequence is CSVQTGQEVVFF. DNA of the CDR3: TGCAGTGTTCAGACGGGGCAGGAGGTTGTGTTCTTC.

This clonotype has a handful of counts. The chain joins TRBV6-1 to TRBJ1-5; 7 positions agree with TRBD1. V lost 4 bases to trimming and J lost 0 bases; unmatched junction nucleotides: 9. CDR1 and CDR2 from the germline V gene are MNHNS and SASEGT. The CDR3 length is 17 residues. CDR3 sequence reads: CASSGGQSQYSNQPQHF. The CDR3 DNA follows: TGTGCCAGCAGTGGGGGACAGTCTCAATATAGCAATCAGCCCCAGCATTTT.

This clonotype was observed a few times. V usage is TRBV7-2 and J usage is TRBJ2-1; TRBD2 agrees at 10 bases. The germline V gene encodes CDR1 SGHTA and CDR2 FQGNSA. This CDR3 has 14 amino acids. The J segment lost 7 bases and the V segment lost 3 bases, leaving 3 bases of the junction unmatched. CDR3: CASSFSSGGNEQFF. The CDR3 nucleotides are TGTGCCAGCAGCTTTTCTAGCGGGGGAAATGAGCAGTTCTTC.

V is TRBV19 and J is TRBJ2-1; 7 bases are a match to TRBD1. The V segment lost 3 bases and the J segment 12 bases; nucleotides outside the gene matches: 2. Per germline, CDR1 LNHDA and CDR2 SQIVND (reference sequence). There are 11 residues in the CDR3. The CDR3 sequence is CASSIGQVQFF. CDR3 nucleotides: TGTGCCAGTAGTATCGGACAGGTGCAGTTCTTC.

In its sample, this clonotype was seen a few times. The chain combines TRBV29-1 with TRBJ2-3; 7 bases are shared with TRBD1. Germline lookup yields CDR1 SQVTM and CDR2 ANQGSEA. V shed 3 bases, J shed 2 bases, and the junction held 8 bases outside the gene matches. The CDR3 extends over 15 amino acids. CDR3 in DNA: TGCAGCGTTGACAAGACAGGGTTCGTCACAGATACGCAGTATTTT. Residues: CSVDKTGFVTDTQYF.

There are many counts of this clonotype. This chain connects TRBV28 to TRBJ2-3; 7 positions agree with TRBD2. V lost 6 bases to trimming and J lost 2 bases; unmatched junction nucleotides: 8. The CDR3 loop spans 15 amino acids. From germline, CDR1 is MDHEN and CDR2 SYDVKM. The CDR3 bases are TGTGCCAGCAGCTCAGAGCGGGACTTCACAGATACGCAGTATTTT. This sequence encodes CASSSERDFTDTQYF.

The sample holds many counts of this clonotype. The chain has TRBV6-2 or TRBV6-3 and TRBJ2-7; possibly TRBD2 for D (6 bases). Looked up from germline, CDR1 is MNHEY and CDR2 is SVGEGT. The V gene lost 5 bases and the J gene lost 2 bases, with 19 bases spanning the gap. The CDR3 is made up of 16 amino acids. The CDR3 DNA reads as TGTGCCAGCAGTCAAAGCACTCTGGGACTTCCCTACGAGCAGTACTTC. This gives the protein CASSQSTLGLPYEQYF.

To note about this clonotype: This may come from a read error, since a much larger clone is one base off. J is TRBJ1-2 and V is TRBV7-2, with 11 bases matching TRBD1. The junction had 3 bases not matched to a gene; V was cut back by 1 base and J by 2 bases. CDR1 SGHTA and CDR2 FQGNSA come from the germline V gene. The CDR3 totals 16 residues. Here the CDR3 DNA reads TGTACCAGCAGCTTAGTGGGGACAGGGGGAAACTATGGCTACACCTTC. Amino acid sequence: CTSSLVGTGGNYGYTF.

The chain carries TRBV28 and TRBJ2-7; D call uncertain. This CDR3 has 12 amino acids. The V end was cut by 8 bases, the J end by 2 bases, with 10 bases between. CDR1 MDHEN and CDR2 SYDVKM come from the germline V gene. This CDR3 reads CASAQDTYEQYF. For the CDR3, the DNA is TGTGCCAGCGCACAAGACACCTACGAGCAGTACTTC.

The chain has TRBV5-1 and TRBJ2-1, with D unresolved. In germline, CDR1 is SGHRS, CDR2 YFSETQ. The CDR3 extends over 14 amino acids. V gave up 2 bases and J gave up 5 bases, with 11 bases separating them. This CDR3 is CASSFFSLNNEQFF. DNA of the CDR3: TGCGCCAGCAGCTTCTTCTCCCTAAACAATGAGCAGTTCTTC.

The chain is built from TRBV15 and TRBJ1-5; D uncertain. The V end lost 0 bases, the J end lost 7 bases, and 10 bases lay between the germline ends. The V gene's germline CDR1 is LNHNV and CDR2 YYDKDF (reference sequence). The CDR3 sequence is 14 residues long. DNA of the CDR3: TGTGCCACCAGCAGAGATCTTGATCCGCAGCCCCAGCATTTT. Encoded protein: CATSRDLDPQPQHF.

This clonotype was seen a handful of times. The V and J genes are TRBV30 and TRBJ2-1, with D perhaps matching TRBD1 (5 bases). The CDR3 length is 12 residues. Germline CDR1 GTSNPN, CDR2 SVGIG (reference sequence). The V end was cut by 2 bases, the J end by 10 bases, with 12 bases between. For the CDR3, the DNA is TGTGCCTGGAGTCTGTTGGGGCGGGAGCAGTTCTTC. It codes for CAWSLLGREQFF.

A few counts support this clonotype. The chain couples TRBV2 to TRBJ2-5; perhaps TRBD1 as D (5 bases). CDR3 size: 13 residues. Germline V gives CDR1 SNHLY, CDR2 FYNNEI. Trimming took off 6 bases at V and 5 bases at J, with 13 bases between the two ends. CDR3 in DNA: TGTGCCAGCAGCGCAGGGCAATGGGAGACCCAGTACTTC. Protein: CASSAGQWETQYF.

The chain recombines TRBV5-1 with TRBJ2-1; TRBD2 matches at 9 bases. Germline V gives CDR1 SGHRS, CDR2 YFSETQ. The CDR3 totals 17 residues. V was pared by 0 bases and J by 8 bases, with 12 bases of the junction left unmatched. The CDR3 sequence is CASSLAPRSGRLDEQFF. CDR3 sequence (DNA): TGCGCCAGCAGCTTGGCCCCTCGAAGCGGGAGGTTGGATGAGCAGTTCTTC. The complete variable domain, with remaining parts taken from reference TRBV5-1 and TRBJ2-1, reads KAGVTQTPRYLIKTRGQQVTLSCSPISGHRSVSWYQQTPGQGLQFLFEYFSETQRNKGNFPGRFSGRQFSNSRSEMNVSTLELGDSALYLCASSLAPRSGRLDEQFFGPGTRLTVL.

This clonotype was seen more than once but under ten times. The chain uses TRBV7-6 and TRBJ2-5; 7 bases align to TRBD2. With 7 bases clipped from V and 3 bases from J, the junction kept 11 bases outside the gene matches. Per the germline V gene, CDR1 is SGHVS and CDR2 is FNYEAQ. The length of the CDR3 is 15 residues. The CDR3 sequence: CASNPRGYGEETQYF. The CDR3 bases are TGTGCCAGCAACCCGCGGGGGTACGGTGAAGAGACCCAGTACTTC.